This T cell receptor beta chain was observed in a study of regulatory T cells in long-lasting Graves disease. The V end was cut by 6 bases, the J end by 0 bases, with 9 bases between. In germline, CDR1 is MNHNS, CDR2 SASEGT. The CDR3 has 14 amino acids. A few counts support this clonotype. Its antigen is as yet unknown. Library construction for TCR beta used iRepertoire HTBI primers and Arm-PCR of CDR3 regions. TCRdb independently ran MiXCR on the multiplex PCR reads; one entry per CDR3 protein. The sample has hundreds of thousands of distinct CDR3 sequences, about 14% seen once. Study conclusions and caveats: Persistent patients shared more public clonotypes (about 2,700) than new patients (just under 1,000).

As for time point: newly diagnosed GD, antithyroid drugs for less than 3 months. PBMC-extracted RNA yielded the TCR library. This sample also belongs to another study, concerning T cells in Graves' hyperthyroidism and ophthalmopathy.

The TCR was taken from a man aged 30 to 45 with Graves disease. Here the sequenced sample was peripheral blood mononuclear cells (PBMCs), taken at new diagnosis, from a patient treated with antithyroid drugs. V is TRBV6-1 and J is TRBJ1-5; D is ambiguous. This CDR3 reads CASRRGDSNQPQHF. The CDR3, as DNA: TGTGCCAGCAGGCGCGGGGATAGCAATCAGCCCCAGCATTTT.